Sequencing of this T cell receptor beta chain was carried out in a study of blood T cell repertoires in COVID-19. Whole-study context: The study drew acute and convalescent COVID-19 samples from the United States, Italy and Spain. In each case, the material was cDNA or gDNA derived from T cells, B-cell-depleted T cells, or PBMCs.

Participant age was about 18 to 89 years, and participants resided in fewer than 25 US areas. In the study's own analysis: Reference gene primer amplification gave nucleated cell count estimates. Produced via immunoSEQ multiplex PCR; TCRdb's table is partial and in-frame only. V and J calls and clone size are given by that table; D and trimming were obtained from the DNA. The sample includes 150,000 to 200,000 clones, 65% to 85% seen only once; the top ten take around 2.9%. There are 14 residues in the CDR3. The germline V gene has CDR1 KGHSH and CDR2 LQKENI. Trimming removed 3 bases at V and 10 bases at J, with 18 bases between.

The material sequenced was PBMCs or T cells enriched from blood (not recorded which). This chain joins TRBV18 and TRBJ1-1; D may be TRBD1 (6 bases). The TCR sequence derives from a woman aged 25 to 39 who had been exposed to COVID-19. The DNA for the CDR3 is TGTGCCAGCTCACCTCGGGACACTTTAAACGGAGCTTTCTTT. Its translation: CASSPRDTLNGAFF.